This TCR beta chain stems from a study of blood T cell repertoires in COVID-19. Looked up from germline, CDR1 is KGHDR and CDR2 is SFDVKD. The length of the CDR3 is 13 residues. Trimming took off 6 bases at V and 1 base at J, with 8 bases between the two ends. In the original processing: Counts of nucleated cells, estimated from reference gene primer amplification, were obtained. TCRdb keeps only in-frame clones here, not all; method: immunoSEQ multiplex PCR. Clone size and the V and J calls come from that table; the DNA yielded D and trimming. This table has approximately 290,000 clones, around 90% appearing once.

The sample consisted of PBMCs or T cells enriched from blood (not recorded which). This TCR was sampled from a woman between 18 and 29 years old with acute COVID-19. V gene TRBV24-1 combines with J gene TRBJ1-1, with D uncertain. The CDR3 spells CATSQGGNTEAFF. The DNA for the CDR3 is TGTGCCACCAGTCAAGGAGGGAACACTGAAGCTTTCTTT.